Shown below are 5 T cell receptor beta chains from a single sample sequenced in a study of T-cell memory formation after mild COVID-19. One entry per CDR3 protein results from TCRdb running MiXCR on the 5' RACE reads. The table records about 100,000 distinct CDR3 sequences, about 15% of them present only once. Sequencing was performed on PBMCs or a T cell subset sorted from them (not recorded which). Receptors originate from a man younger than 35 who had mild COVID-19 (a few samples of this study predate the infection). Cell type and time point are not known.

This clonotype came up many times. Written as DNA, the CDR3 is TGTGCCAGCAGCGATACAGATAGATCCCTCAATGAGCAGTTCTTC. The encoded protein is CASSDTDRSLNEQFF. The chain is built from TRBV7-6 and TRBJ2-1; no clear D gene. Germline V gene data show CDR1 as SGHVS and CDR2 as FNYEAQ. V was shortened by 5 bases and J by 6 bases, with 17 bases between the two germline ends. The length of the CDR3 is 15 residues.

The gene calls are TRBV25-1 and TRBJ1-2, with 7 bases identical to TRBD1. The V gene end was trimmed by 8 bases and the J gene end by 4 bases; junction bases not matched to a gene: 4. The germline V gene encodes CDR1 MGHDK and CDR2 SYGVNS. This CDR3 has 12 amino acids. The CDR3 DNA sequence: TGTGCCAGCGGGGGGACAGCCTATGGCTACACCTTC. As protein: CASGGTAYGYTF.

The chain has TRBV19 and TRBJ2-3; the D gene is possibly TRBD2 (6 bases). Per the germline V gene, CDR1 is LNHDA and CDR2 is SQIVND (reference sequence). Trimming cost V 10 bases and J 0 bases, with 14 bases left between them. The CDR3 has 14 residues. CDR3 in amino acids: CANESGDSTDTQYF. The DNA for the CDR3 is TGTGCCAACGAGTCGGGAGACAGCACAGATACGCAGTATTTT.

This clonotype has only a few counts. The limits of the CDR3 on the DNA are not certain, so only TCRdb's listed CDR3 is given. The V gene is TRBV28, the J gene TRBJ2-4. The CDR3 extends over 15 residues, inclusive of both ends. The germline CDR1 and CDR2 sequences are MDHEN and SYDVKM. The CDR3 protein is CASSSSVGNKNIQYF.

This chain joins TRBV4-3 and TRBJ2-3; D is undetermined. CDR3 size: 17 residues. Trimming removed 0 bases from V and 0 bases from J, with 13 bases in between. CDR1 is LGHNA, CDR2 YSLEER, per germline. The DNA of the CDR3 is TGCGCCAGCAGCCAAGAAGTTCGATCCCATAGCACAGATACGCAGTATTTT. Its translation: CASSQEVRSHSTDTQYF.